This entry features one T cell receptor (beta chain) sequence. Its matching antigen is unknown. A read error may produce the germline difference seen at one junction end. This record belongs to a study of cytomegalovirus exposure and HLA in healthy donors. 60 Vbeta and 13 Jbeta primers were used in PCR. Sequenced by immunoSEQ multiplex PCR; TCRdb stores in-frame clones only, minus some. The table includes 150,000 to 200,000 clones, 80% to 90% detected once. Study findings and constraints: Earlier analysis yielded a pattern in which most TCR beta V segments were productive about 90% or about 30% of the time. Among the CMV-associated chains, a few were confirmed in vitro as specific for CMV antigens. In a later analysis, around 18,000 TCR beta sequences were associated with HLA alleles at 0.05 false discovery rate. Highly shared sequence variants in one cluster were likely a sequencing artifact.

Germline V CDR1 and CDR2: SQVTM, ANQGSEA. The CDR3 covers 9 residues. The chain uses TRBV29-1 and TRBJ1-2; 8 positions agree with TRBD1. The sequenced sample was PBMCs. This receptor was identified in a man younger than 35 in good health and CMV-seropositive. CDR3 DNA: TGCAGCGTTGACAGGACAGGGTCCTTC. Its protein product is CSVDRTGSF.